Shown below are 15 T cell receptor beta chains from a single sample sequenced in a study of blood T cell repertoires in COVID-19. TCRdb's copy holds only in-frame clones and misses some; the assay was immunoSEQ multiplex PCR. Of 350,000 to 550,000 clones in the sample, approximately 90% were seen once. Sequences were obtained from PBMCs or T cells enriched from blood (not recorded which). Every receptor here comes from a woman under 30 with acute COVID-19.

The sample holds one count of this clone. V gene TRBV5-1 combines with J gene TRBJ1-2, with TRBD1 identical over 11 bases. Germline assignment: CDR1 SGHRS and CDR2 YFSETQ. There are 14 residues in the CDR3. V shed 3 bases, J shed 6 bases, and the junction held 4 bases outside the gene matches. The chain's CDR3 is CASSSGQGAHGYTF. Here the CDR3 DNA reads TGCGCCAGCAGCTCCGGACAGGGGGCTCATGGCTACACCTTC.

Remarks on this clone: Distinct nucleotide sequences in the sample also encode this CDR3. The chain employs TRBV7-6 and TRBJ2-2; 7 bases map to TRBD2. The CDR3 is 16 residues long. The ends lost 5 bases at V and 2 bases at J; junction bases unmatched: 8. The germline CDR1 and CDR2 sequences are SGHVS and FNYEAQ. CDR3 region: CASSPRLAENTGELFF. DNA of the CDR3: TGTGCCAGCAGCCCAAGGCTAGCGGAAAACACCGGGGAGCTGTTTTTT.

The J gene is TRBJ2-7, the V gene TRBV6-5; D is uncertain. The CDR3 runs 14 residues. V lost 2 bases to trimming and J lost 3 bases, with 11 bases between them. Germline assignment: CDR1 MNHEY and CDR2 SVGAGI. The CDR3 nucleotides read TGTGCCAGCAGTTACCAGGATCCGCACTACGAGCAGTACTTC. The encoded protein is CASSYQDPHYEQYF.

The chain employs TRBV6-2 or TRBV6-3 and TRBJ2-2; 7 nucleotides agree with TRBD1. This CDR3 has 16 amino acids. Germline V gene sequence: CDR1 MNHEY, CDR2 SVGEGT. V trimming: 5 bases; J trimming: 6 bases; junction bases outside the gene matches: 12. CDR3: CASSPRRDSIPGELFF. For the CDR3, the DNA is TGTGCCAGCAGTCCCCGCCGGGACAGTATTCCCGGGGAGCTGTTTTTT.

The gene calls are TRBV5-4 and TRBJ2-7; 9 bases match TRBD1. Germline V gives CDR1 SGHNT, CDR2 YYREEE (reference sequence). The CDR3 extends over 15 amino acids. The trim removed 4 bases at V and 4 bases at J, leaving 9 bases unmatched. CDR3 coding DNA: TGTGCCAGCAGCCGGGCGGGACAGGGTTTTTACGAGCAGTACTTC. Amino acid sequence: CASSRAGQGFYEQYF.

The V gene is TRBV13, the J gene TRBJ1-1; D is unresolved. Germline V lookup: CDR1 PRHDT, CDR2 FYEKMQ (reference sequence). V lost 5 bases, J lost 5 bases, and 18 bases lay in between. There are 15 residues in the CDR3. The CDR3 is CASSGRRPLSTEAFF. The CDR3 DNA reads TGTGCCAGCAGCGGCCGGAGGCCTTTAAGTACTGAAGCTTTCTTT.

This chain links TRBV6-5 with TRBJ1-4; the match to TRBD1 covers 8 bases. Germline CDR1 is MNHEY and CDR2 is SVGAGI. The CDR3 loop spans 15 amino acids. The V and J ends lost 7 bases and 5 bases, in that order; junction bases with no gene match: 9. The CDR3 nucleotides are TGTGCCAGCACCCCCAGGGACAGGCCGAATGAAAAACTGTTTTTT. Protein: CASTPRDRPNEKLFF.

The chain carries TRBV29-1 and TRBJ1-1; unclear D gene. The V gene lost 2 bases and the J gene lost 2 bases, with 12 bases spanning the gap. Germline-derived CDR1 and CDR2 are SQVTM and ANQGSEA. The CDR3 has 14 residues. The CDR3 here is CSVERGGYNTEAFF. The DNA of the CDR3 is TGCAGCGTTGAACGGGGAGGGTATAACACTGAAGCTTTCTTT.

The chain has TRBV18 and TRBJ2-1; 11 nucleotides line up with TRBD2. V shed 3 bases, J shed 5 bases, and the junction held 12 bases outside the gene matches. Germline V lookup: CDR1 KGHSH, CDR2 LQKENI. The CDR3 extends over 18 amino acids. The chain's CDR3 is CASSPRLAGPRFHNEQFF. CDR3 coding DNA: TGTGCCAGCTCACCTCGACTAGCGGGACCAAGATTTCACAATGAGCAGTTCTTC.

J is TRBJ1-1 and V is TRBV10-2; D remains unclear. Germline assignment: CDR1 WSHSY and CDR2 SAAADI. The CDR3 runs to 16 residues. Trimming stripped 3 bases from V and 6 bases from J, with 20 bases between. CDR3 DNA: TGCGCCAGCAGTGATTTAGGAGGGATGGTTTTGCCTGAAGCTTTCTTT. Protein sequence: CASSDLGGMVLPEAFF.

The rearrangement links TRBV5-6 to TRBJ2-3, with D perhaps TRBD2 (6 bases). Between the trimmed V and J ends, which lost 4 bases and 1 base, there was a span of 7 bases. The CDR3 totals 13 residues. Germline-derived CDR1 and CDR2 are SGHDT and YYEEEE. In DNA form, the CDR3 reads TGTGCCAGCAGCCCGGGAGGCACAGATACGCAGTATTTT. This sequence encodes CASSPGGTDTQYF. Drawing the rest from reference TRBV5-6 and TRBJ2-3, the complete variable domain is DAGVTQSPTHLIKTRGQQVTLRCSPKSGHDTVSWYQQALGQGPQFIFQYYEEEERQRGNFPDRFSGHQFPNYSSELNVNALLLGDSALYLCASSPGGTDTQYFGPGTRLTVL.

V is TRBV3-1 (or the pseudogene TRBV3-2) and J is TRBJ2-2; D is uncertain. V lost 6 bases, J lost 3 bases, and 17 bases lay in between. This CDR3 is 16 amino acids long. Germline CDR1 and CDR2: LGHDT and YNNKEL (reference sequence). The CDR3 nucleotides are TGTGCCAGCAGTCAACGAGTAACTCCACACACCGGGGAGCTGTTTTTT. Translating it yields CASSQRVTPHTGELFF.

The rearrangement links TRBV2 to TRBJ1-5; 9 nucleotides align to TRBD1. The germline V gene encodes CDR1 SNHLY and CDR2 FYNNEI. J lost 2 bases, V lost 7 bases, and 6 bases had no gene match. The CDR3 extends over 15 amino acids. The CDR3 DNA sequence: TGTGCCAGCACTGCGGACAGGGGCCGCAATCAGCCCCAGCATTTT. Its protein is CASTADRGRNQPQHF.

The rearrangement uses TRBV29-1 and TRBJ2-7; 8 nucleotides align to TRBD1. Germline CDR1 and CDR2: SQVTM and ANQGSEA. This CDR3 comprises 12 residues. The V segment lost 7 bases and the J segment 2 bases; nucleotides outside the gene matches: 4. The CDR3 DNA is TGCAGCGCTGCGGACAGGGCCTACGAGCAGTACTTC. It encodes CSAADRAYEQYF.

This clone appeared once. The rearrangement joins TRBV5-1 to TRBJ2-1; 7 nucleotides line up with TRBD1. Looked up from germline, CDR1 is SGHRS and CDR2 is YFSETQ. The CDR3 loop spans 16 amino acids. The ends lost 0 bases at V and 0 bases at J; junction bases unmatched: 3. The CDR3 coding sequence is TGCGCCAGCAGCTTGGAGACAGGGAGCTCCTACAATGAGCAGTTCTTC. It specifies CASSLETGSSYNEQFF.